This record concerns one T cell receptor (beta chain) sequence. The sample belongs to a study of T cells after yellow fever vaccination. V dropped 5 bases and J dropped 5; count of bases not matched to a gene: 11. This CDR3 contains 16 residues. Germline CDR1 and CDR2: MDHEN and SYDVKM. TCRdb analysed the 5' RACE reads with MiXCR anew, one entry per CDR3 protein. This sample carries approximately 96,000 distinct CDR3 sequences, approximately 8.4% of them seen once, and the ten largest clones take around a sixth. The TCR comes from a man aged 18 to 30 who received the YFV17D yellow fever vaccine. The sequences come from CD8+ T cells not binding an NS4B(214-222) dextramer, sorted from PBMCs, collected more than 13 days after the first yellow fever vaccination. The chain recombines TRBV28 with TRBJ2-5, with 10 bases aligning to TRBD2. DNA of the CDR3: TGTGCCAGCAGTACTTCCAGGACTAGCGGACGTGAGACCCAGTACTTC. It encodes CASSTSRTSGRETQYF.